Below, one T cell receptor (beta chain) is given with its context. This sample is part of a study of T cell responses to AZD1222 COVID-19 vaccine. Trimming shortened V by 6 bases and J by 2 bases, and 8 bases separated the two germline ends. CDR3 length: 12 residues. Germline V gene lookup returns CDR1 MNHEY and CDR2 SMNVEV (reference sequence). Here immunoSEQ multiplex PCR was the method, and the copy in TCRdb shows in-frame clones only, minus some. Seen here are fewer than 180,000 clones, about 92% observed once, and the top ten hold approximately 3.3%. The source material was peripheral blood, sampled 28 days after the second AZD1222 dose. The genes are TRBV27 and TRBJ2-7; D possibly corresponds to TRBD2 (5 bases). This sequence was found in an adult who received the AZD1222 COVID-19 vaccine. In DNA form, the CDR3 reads TGTGCCAGCAGCTCCGGGGCCTACGAGCAGTACTTC. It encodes CASSSGAYEQYF.